Included here is one T cell receptor beta chain sequence, with context. Its antigen is not identified. The sample is drawn from a study of regulatory T cells in long-lasting Graves disease. On the study more broadly: The term persistent Graves' disease signified upward of 5 years on antithyroid drugs with positive TSH receptor antibodies.

As for time point: persistent/refractory GD, antithyroid drugs over 5 years with positive TRAb. After RNA was extracted from PBMCs, the TCR library was made from it. Whole-study findings and limits: Preferential use of TRBV28, TRBJ1-2 and TRBJ2-5 was seen in persistent disease. It was possible that the small sample size reduced accuracy. Newly diagnosed patients had higher TCR diversity than persistent Graves' patients did.

Germline loops: CDR1 KGHDR, CDR2 SFDVKD. The V end lost 9 bases, the J end lost 2 bases, and 36 bases lay between the germline ends. The length of the CDR3 is 21 residues. CDR3 regions were amplified by Arm-PCR using iRepertoire HTBI primers to build TCR beta libraries. A single record per CDR3 protein comes from TCRdb applying MiXCR to the multiplex PCR reads. The sample yields more than 300,000 distinct CDR3 sequences, approximately 23% seen once. V gene TRBV24-1 combines with J gene TRBJ2-5; D unresolved. This sample comprised peripheral blood mononuclear cells (PBMCs), obtained when the disease was refractory, from a patient treated with antithyroid drugs. This receptor was identified in a woman in her 40s with Graves disease. Here the CDR3 DNA reads TGTGCCACCCAATACCACGAAATACCACAGTGTAATGGGAAGCTACAAGAGACCCAGTACTTC. It codes for CATQYHEIPQCNGKLQETQYF.